This T cell receptor (beta chain) is from a study of T-cell reconstitution after alpha-beta-depleted transplantation in children. This clonotype was observed a handful of times. Per the germline V gene, CDR1 is LGHNA and CDR2 is YNFKEQ. The CDR3 covers 16 residues. Trimming shortened V by 1 base and J by 7 bases, and 16 bases separated the two germline ends. The authors prepared the TCRbeta library with unique molecular identifiers. TCRdb fed the PCR reads into MiXCR, producing one record per CDR3 protein. The sample consists of hundreds of thousands of distinct CDR3 sequences, about 16% of them appearing once.

V is TRBV4-2 and J is TRBJ1-4; D unresolved. This material consisted of PBMCs, mostly from graft donor cells, taken 360 days after TCRalphabeta/CD19-depleted stem cell transplant. The receptor's source is a male patient younger than 18 who had a stem cell transplant for acute lymphoblastic leukemia, so the T cells may come from the graft donor. The CDR3 is CASSQATVRASEKLFF. CDR3 DNA sequence: TGTGCCAGCAGCCAAGCAACTGTGAGGGCCTCTGAAAAACTGTTTTTT.